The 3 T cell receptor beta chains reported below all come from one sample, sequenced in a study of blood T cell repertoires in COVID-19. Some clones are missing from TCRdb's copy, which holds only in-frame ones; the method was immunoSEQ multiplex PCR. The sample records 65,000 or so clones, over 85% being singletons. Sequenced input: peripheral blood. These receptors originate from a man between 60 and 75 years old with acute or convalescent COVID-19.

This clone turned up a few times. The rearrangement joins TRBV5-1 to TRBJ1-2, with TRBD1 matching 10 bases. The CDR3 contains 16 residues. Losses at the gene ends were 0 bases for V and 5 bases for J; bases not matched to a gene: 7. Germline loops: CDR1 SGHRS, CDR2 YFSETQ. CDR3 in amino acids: CASSLGRTGGRYGYTF. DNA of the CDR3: TGCGCCAGCAGCTTGGGGAGGACAGGGGGAAGATATGGCTACACCTTC.

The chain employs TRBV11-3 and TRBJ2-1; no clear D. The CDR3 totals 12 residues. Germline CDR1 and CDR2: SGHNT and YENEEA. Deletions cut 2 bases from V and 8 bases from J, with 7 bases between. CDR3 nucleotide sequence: TGTGCCAGCAGCTTACGGAGCGATGAGCAGTTCTTC. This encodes CASSLRSDEQFF.

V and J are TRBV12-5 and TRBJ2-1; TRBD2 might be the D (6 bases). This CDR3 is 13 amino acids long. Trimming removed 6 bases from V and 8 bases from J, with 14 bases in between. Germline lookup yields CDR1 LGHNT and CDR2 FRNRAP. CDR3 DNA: TGTGCTAGTGGGGGGACTCTAGGACATGAGCAGTTCTTC. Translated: CASGGTLGHEQFF.